These 7 T cell receptor beta chains share one sample of origin, sequenced in a study of shared clonotypes between healthy human individuals. Sequencing used immunoSEQ multiplex PCR; TCRdb keeps in-frame clones, though not all of them. The sample lists roughly 2.1 million clones; roughly 91% were seen once. Terminally differentiated effector memory CD45RA+ cells were left out of the naive CD8 fraction, which was CD45RO-negative and positively selected for CCR7. The sample comprised naive CD8+ T cells from PBMCs. The receptors come from a man aged 18-30 years in good health. Some clones in this sample may be carry-over from other donors' samples.

As concerns this clone: Other DNA sequences of this sample code for an identical CDR3. The gene calls are TRBV28 and TRBJ2-1, with D possibly TRBD2 on 5 matching bases. The germline CDR1 and CDR2 sequences are MDHEN and SYDVKM. CDR3 size: 11 residues. Between the trimmed V and J ends, which lost 6 bases and 10 bases, there was a span of 10 bases. The CDR3 DNA sequence: TGTGCCAGCAGCACCCCGGGGGAGCAGTTCTTC. As protein: CASSTPGEQFF.

This chain connects TRBV7-9 to TRBJ2-7; possible D gene TRBD1, 5 bases. The CDR3 runs to 13 residues. Between the trimmed V and J ends, which lost 6 bases and 3 bases, there was a span of 12 bases. CDR1 and CDR2 from the germline V gene are SEHNR and FQNEAQ (reference sequence). CDR3 nucleotides: TGTGCCAGCAGACGGACATCGAACTACGAGCAGTACTTC. Its translation: CASRRTSNYEQYF.

This rearrangement joins TRBV27 to TRBJ2-7; TRBD1 agrees at 8 bases. Germline assignment: CDR1 MNHEY and CDR2 SMNVEV (reference sequence). J lost 5 bases, V lost 1 base, and 10 bases had no gene match. The CDR3 has 16 amino acids. CDR3 in DNA: TGTGCCAGCAGTTTATTCTTGCCCAGGGGGCTCGACGAGCAGTACTTC. Translation: CASSLFLPRGLDEQYF.

V is TRBV5-4 and J is TRBJ1-2; D uncertain. V was cut by 0 bases and J by 5 bases, with 11 bases left in between. Per the germline V gene, CDR1 is SGHNT and CDR2 is YYREEE (reference sequence). CDR3 length: 14 residues. Here the CDR3 DNA reads TGTGCCAGCAGCTTGGAACGGAGATCTTATGGCTACACCTTC. Translation gives CASSLERRSYGYTF. The whole variable domain, filled in from reference TRBV5-4 and TRBJ1-2, reads ETGVTQSPTHLIKTRGQQVTLRCSSQSGHNTVSWYQQALGQGPQFIFQYYREEENGRGNFPPRFSGLQFPNYSSELNVNALELDDSALYLCASSLERRSYGYTFGSGTRLTVV.

V usage is TRBV27 and J usage is TRBJ1-4, with TRBD1 identical over 7 bases. V was pared by 5 bases and J by 8 bases, with 14 bases of the junction left unmatched. Per germline, CDR1 MNHEY and CDR2 SMNVEV (reference sequence). The CDR3 consists of 16 residues. The CDR3 sequence: CASSPLGGTAGEKLFF. The CDR3 DNA reads as TGTGCCAGCAGTCCCCTCGGCGGGACAGCAGGAGAAAAACTGTTTTTT.

J is TRBJ2-1 and V is TRBV9, with a possible D match to TRBD2 (6 bases). From germline, CDR1 is SGDLS and CDR2 YYNGEE. CDR3 size: 16 residues. With 4 bases removed from V and 12 bases from J, the gap between germline ends came to 26 bases. The CDR3 coding sequence is TGTGCCAGCAGCCCTACGCCCCGGGACTCCGCTATAGGGCAGTTCTTC. The encoded protein is CASSPTPRDSAIGQFF. The full variable domain, completed using reference TRBV9 and TRBJ2-1, is DSGVTQTPKHLITATGQRVTLRCSPRSGDLSVYWYQQSLDQGLQFLIQYYNGEERAKGNILERFSAQQFPDLHSELNLSSLELGDSALYFCASSPTPRDSAIGQFFGPGTRLTVL.

V gene TRBV10-3 combines with J gene TRBJ2-5; 9 bases match TRBD1. This CDR3 has 16 residues. J gave up 4 bases and V 2 bases, and 8 bases lay outside the gene matches. Per the germline V gene, CDR1 is ENHRY and CDR2 is SYGVKD. In nucleotides, the CDR3 is TGTGCCATCAGTGAGGTGACAGGGGGAAGGTTAGAGACCCAGTACTTC. This translates into CAISEVTGGRLETQYF.